This T cell receptor (beta chain) was documented in a study of identical twins. A universal primer site came from template switching; cDNA carried unique molecular identifiers. Using its own MiXCR run on the 5' RACE reads, TCRdb lists one record per CDR3 protein. The sample lists more than 350,000 distinct CDR3 sequences; roughly 9% were seen once. The CDR3 sequence is 13 residues long. Germline CDR1 reads LNHDA; CDR2 reads SQIVND (reference sequence). Trimming cost V 7 bases and J 8 bases, with 16 bases left between them. This clonotype was recorded many times. What it recognizes is unknown. General study findings and limits: Out-of-frame alpha sequences that twins shared showed excess low generation probability.

The receptor was isolated from a woman in her 50s in good health. The material sequenced was naive T cells sorted from blood. The gene calls are TRBV19 and TRBJ2-3, with D perhaps being TRBD1 or TRBD2 (5 bases each). The CDR3 region is CASTLDRGPTQYF. CDR3 sequence (DNA): TGTGCCAGTACCTTGGACCGGGGCCCTACGCAGTATTTT. The whole variable domain, filled in from reference TRBV19 and TRBJ2-3, reads DGGITQSPKYLFRKEGQNVTLSCEQNLNHDAMYWYRQDPGQGLRLIYYSQIVNDFQKGDIAEGYSVSREKKESFPLTVTSAQKNPTAFYLCASTLDRGPTQYFGPGTRLTVL.